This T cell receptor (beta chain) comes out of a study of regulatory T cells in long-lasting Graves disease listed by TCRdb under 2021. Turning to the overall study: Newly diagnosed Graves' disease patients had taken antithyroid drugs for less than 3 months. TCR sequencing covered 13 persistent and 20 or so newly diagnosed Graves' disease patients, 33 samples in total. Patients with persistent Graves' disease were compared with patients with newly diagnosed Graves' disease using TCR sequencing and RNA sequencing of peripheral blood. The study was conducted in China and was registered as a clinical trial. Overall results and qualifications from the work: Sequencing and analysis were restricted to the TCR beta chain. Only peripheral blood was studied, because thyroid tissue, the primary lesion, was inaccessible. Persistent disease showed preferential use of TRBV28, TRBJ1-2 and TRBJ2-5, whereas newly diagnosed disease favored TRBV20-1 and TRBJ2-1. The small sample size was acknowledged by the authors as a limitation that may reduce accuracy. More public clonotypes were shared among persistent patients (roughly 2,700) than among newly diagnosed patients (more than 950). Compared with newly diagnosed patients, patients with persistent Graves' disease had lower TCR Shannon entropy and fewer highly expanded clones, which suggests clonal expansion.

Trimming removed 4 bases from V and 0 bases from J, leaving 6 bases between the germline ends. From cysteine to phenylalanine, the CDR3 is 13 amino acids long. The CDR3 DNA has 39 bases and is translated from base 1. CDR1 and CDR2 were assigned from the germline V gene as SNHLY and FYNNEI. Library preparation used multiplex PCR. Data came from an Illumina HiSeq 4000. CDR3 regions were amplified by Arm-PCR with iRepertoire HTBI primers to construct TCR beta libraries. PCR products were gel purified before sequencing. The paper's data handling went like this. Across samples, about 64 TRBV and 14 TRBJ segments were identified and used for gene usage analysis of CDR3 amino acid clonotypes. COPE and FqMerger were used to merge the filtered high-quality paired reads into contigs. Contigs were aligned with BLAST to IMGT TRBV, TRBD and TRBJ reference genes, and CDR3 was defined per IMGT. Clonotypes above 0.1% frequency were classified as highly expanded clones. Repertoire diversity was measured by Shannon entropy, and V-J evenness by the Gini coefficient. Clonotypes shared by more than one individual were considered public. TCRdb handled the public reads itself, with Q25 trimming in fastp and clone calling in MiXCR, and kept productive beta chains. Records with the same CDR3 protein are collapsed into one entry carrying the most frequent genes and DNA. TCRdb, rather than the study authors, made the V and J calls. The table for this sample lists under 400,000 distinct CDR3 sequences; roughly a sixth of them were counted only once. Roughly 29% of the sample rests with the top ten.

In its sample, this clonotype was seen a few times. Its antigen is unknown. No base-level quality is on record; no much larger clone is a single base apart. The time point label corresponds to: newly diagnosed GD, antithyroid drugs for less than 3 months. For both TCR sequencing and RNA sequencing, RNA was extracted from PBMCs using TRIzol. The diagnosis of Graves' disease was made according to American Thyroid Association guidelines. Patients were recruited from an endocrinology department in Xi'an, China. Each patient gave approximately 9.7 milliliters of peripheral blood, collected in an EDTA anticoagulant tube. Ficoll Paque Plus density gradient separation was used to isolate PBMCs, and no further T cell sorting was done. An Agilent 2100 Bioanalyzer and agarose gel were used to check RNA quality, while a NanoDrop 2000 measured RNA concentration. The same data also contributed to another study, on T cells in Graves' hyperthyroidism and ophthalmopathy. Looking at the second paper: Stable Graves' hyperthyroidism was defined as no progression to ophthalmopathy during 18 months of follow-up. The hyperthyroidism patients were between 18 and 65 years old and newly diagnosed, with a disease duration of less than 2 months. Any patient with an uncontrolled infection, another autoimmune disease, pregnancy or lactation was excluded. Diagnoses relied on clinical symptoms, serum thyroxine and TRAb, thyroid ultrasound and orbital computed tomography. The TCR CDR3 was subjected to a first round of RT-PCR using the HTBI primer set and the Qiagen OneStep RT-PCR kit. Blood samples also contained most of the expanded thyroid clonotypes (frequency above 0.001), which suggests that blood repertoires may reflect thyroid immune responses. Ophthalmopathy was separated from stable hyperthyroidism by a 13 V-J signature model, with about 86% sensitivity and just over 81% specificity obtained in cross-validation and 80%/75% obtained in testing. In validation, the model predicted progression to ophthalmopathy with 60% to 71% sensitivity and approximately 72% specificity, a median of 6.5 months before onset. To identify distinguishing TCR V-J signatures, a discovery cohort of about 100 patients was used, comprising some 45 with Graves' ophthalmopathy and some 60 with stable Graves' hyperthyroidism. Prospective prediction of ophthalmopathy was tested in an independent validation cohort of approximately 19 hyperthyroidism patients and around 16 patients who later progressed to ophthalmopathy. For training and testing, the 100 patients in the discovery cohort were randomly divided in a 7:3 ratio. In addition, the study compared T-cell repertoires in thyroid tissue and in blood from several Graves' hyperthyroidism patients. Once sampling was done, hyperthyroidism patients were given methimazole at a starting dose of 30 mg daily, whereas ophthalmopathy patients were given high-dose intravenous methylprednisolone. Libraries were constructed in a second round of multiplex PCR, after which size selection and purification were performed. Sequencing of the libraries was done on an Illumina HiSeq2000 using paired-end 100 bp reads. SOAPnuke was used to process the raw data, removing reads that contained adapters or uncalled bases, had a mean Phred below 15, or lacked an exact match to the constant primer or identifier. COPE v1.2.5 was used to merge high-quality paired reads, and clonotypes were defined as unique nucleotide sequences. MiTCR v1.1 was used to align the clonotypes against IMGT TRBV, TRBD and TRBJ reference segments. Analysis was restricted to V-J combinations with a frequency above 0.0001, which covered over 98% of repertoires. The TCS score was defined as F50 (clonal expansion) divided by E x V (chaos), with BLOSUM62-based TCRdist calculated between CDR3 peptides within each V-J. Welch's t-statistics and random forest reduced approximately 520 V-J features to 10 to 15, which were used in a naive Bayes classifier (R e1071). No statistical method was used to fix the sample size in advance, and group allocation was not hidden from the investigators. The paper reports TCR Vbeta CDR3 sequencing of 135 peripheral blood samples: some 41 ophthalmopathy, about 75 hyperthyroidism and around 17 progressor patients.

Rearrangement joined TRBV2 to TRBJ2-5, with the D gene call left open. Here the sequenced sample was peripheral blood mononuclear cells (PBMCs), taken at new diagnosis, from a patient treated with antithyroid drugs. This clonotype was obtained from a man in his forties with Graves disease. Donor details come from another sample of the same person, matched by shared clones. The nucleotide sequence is TGTGCCAGCAGTGCCCGTTACCAAGAGACCCAGTACTTC. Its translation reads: CASSARYQETQYF.